Listed below are T cell receptor beta chains from one sample, sequenced in a study of T cells in localized non-small cell lung cancer. Libraries were prepared by immunoSEQ multiplex PCR; TCRdb keeps only in-frame clonotypes and omits some of them. The repertoire holds approximately 30,000 clones, with roughly 90% as singletons. This material consisted of peripheral blood, taken before any cancer treatment. The receptors derive from a woman aged 35 to 70 with stage I lung adenocarcinoma. Each CDR3 is given with its conserved first and last residue. The D gene is left open where the match is weak. Size values are once, few and many counts, or a class for expanded clones, and some rows have none.

cdr3_aa: CSVETVTYGYTF
cdr3_nt: TGCAGCGTTGAAACAGTGACCTATGGCTACACCTTC
v_call: TRBV29-1
clone_size: once
j_call: TRBJ1-2
d_call: -

cdr3_aa: CASSLAKSSYEQYF
cdr3_nt: TGTGCCAGCAGCCTTGCAAAATCCTCCTACGAGCAGTACTTC
v_call: TRBV7-6
clone_size: once
j_call: TRBJ2-7
d_call: -

cdr3_aa: CASSHPGIGDIQYF
cdr3_nt: TGCGCCAGCAGCCACCCGGGGATTGGAGACATTCAGTACTTC
v_call: TRBV4-3
clone_size: -
j_call: TRBJ2-4
d_call: -

cdr3_aa: CASSLASGGPIYEQYF
cdr3_nt: TGTGCCAGCAGCCTAGCTAGCGGGGGGCCTATCTACGAGCAGTACTTC
v_call: TRBV7-2
clone_size: -
j_call: TRBJ2-7
d_call: TRBD2

cdr3_aa: CSVLRQGPSYTQYF
cdr3_nt: TGCAGCGTCCTCCGACAGGGGCCCTCGTATACGCAGTATTTT
v_call: TRBV29-1
clone_size: -
j_call: TRBJ2-3
d_call: TRBD1

cdr3_aa: CASSLNGGASSYEQYF
cdr3_nt: TGTGCCAGCAGCTTAAATGGGGGGGCAAGCTCCTACGAGCAGTACTTC
v_call: TRBV11-2
clone_size: -
j_call: TRBJ2-7
d_call: -

cdr3_aa: CASSQDWGTANSPLHF
cdr3_nt: TGCGCCAGCAGCCAAGATTGGGGTACAGCTAATTCACCCCTCCACTTT
v_call: TRBV4-1
clone_size: -
j_call: TRBJ1-6
d_call: -

cdr3_aa: CASSQDRPGGNSNQPQHF
cdr3_nt: TGTGCCAGCAGCCAAGATCGACCAGGGGGCAATAGCAATCAGCCCCAGCATTTT
v_call: TRBV4-2
clone_size: -
j_call: TRBJ1-5
d_call: TRBD1

cdr3_aa: CASSATHPRYNEQFF
cdr3_nt: TGTGCCAGCAGTGCAACACATCCTCGCTACAATGAGCAGTTCTTC
v_call: TRBV6-6
clone_size: -
j_call: TRBJ2-1
d_call: -

cdr3_aa: CASSYSNANEKLFF
cdr3_nt: TGTGCCAGCAGTTACTCGAACGCTAATGAAAAACTGTTTTTT
v_call: TRBV6-5
clone_size: -
j_call: TRBJ1-4
d_call: -

cdr3_aa: CASSVAAGALQETQYF
cdr3_nt: TGTGCCAGCAGCGTTGCCGCGGGGGCCCTCCAAGAGACCCAGTACTTC
v_call: TRBV9
clone_size: -
j_call: TRBJ2-5
d_call: -

cdr3_aa: CASSLVLGGLNF
cdr3_nt: TGTGCCAGCAGCTTAGTGCTTGGCGGGCTGAACTTC
v_call: TRBV7-2
clone_size: few
j_call: TRBJ2-5
d_call: -

cdr3_aa: CASSSLQGMHEQYF
cdr3_nt: TGTGCCAGCAGCTCCCTACAGGGTATGCACGAGCAGTACTTC
v_call: TRBV9
clone_size: -
j_call: TRBJ2-7
d_call: -

cdr3_aa: CASSEVSSNQPQHF
cdr3_nt: TGTGCCAGCAGTGAGGTCTCTAGCAATCAGCCCCAGCATTTT
v_call: TRBV6-1
clone_size: -
j_call: TRBJ1-5
d_call: -

cdr3_aa: CASSLWGSTDTQYF
cdr3_nt: TGCGCCAGCAGCTTGTGGGGGAGCACAGATACGCAGTATTTT
v_call: TRBV5-1
clone_size: -
j_call: TRBJ2-3
d_call: -

cdr3_aa: CASSLAGTPNSPLHF
cdr3_nt: TGTGCCAGCAGCTTAGCTGGCACTCCCAATTCACCCCTCCACTTT
v_call: TRBV7-2
clone_size: -
j_call: TRBJ1-6
d_call: -

cdr3_aa: CASSQDQGWSYEQYF
cdr3_nt: TGCGCCAGCAGCCAGGATCAAGGTTGGTCCTACGAGCAGTACTTC
v_call: TRBV4-3
clone_size: -
j_call: TRBJ2-7
d_call: -

cdr3_aa: CASSSRTGGTDTQYF
cdr3_nt: TGTGCCAGTAGCTCCCGGACAGGGGGCACAGATACGCAGTATTTT
v_call: TRBV19
clone_size: few
j_call: TRBJ2-3
d_call: TRBD1

cdr3_aa: CASSALAGQETQYF
cdr3_nt: TGTGCCAGCAGCGCACTAGCGGGGCAAGAGACCCAGTACTTC
v_call: TRBV7-2
clone_size: -
j_call: TRBJ2-5
d_call: TRBD2

cdr3_aa: CASRRTSGGNNEQFF
cdr3_nt: TGTGCCAGCAGACGAACTAGCGGGGGTAACAATGAGCAGTTCTTC
v_call: TRBV4-2
clone_size: -
j_call: TRBJ2-1
d_call: TRBD2

cdr3_aa: CASSPGMGSSYEQYF
cdr3_nt: TGCGCCAGCAGCCCGGGGATGGGAAGCTCCTACGAGCAGTACTTC
v_call: TRBV5-1
clone_size: -
j_call: TRBJ2-7
d_call: -

cdr3_aa: CASGSGTGVYEQYF
cdr3_nt: TGTGCCAGCGGCTCCGGGACAGGGGTCTACGAGCAGTACTTC
v_call: TRBV27
clone_size: -
j_call: TRBJ2-7
d_call: TRBD1

cdr3_aa: CASTGGTGYEQYF
cdr3_nt: TGTGCCAGCACCGGCGGGACAGGGTACGAGCAGTACTTC
v_call: TRBV5-6
clone_size: -
j_call: TRBJ2-7
d_call: TRBD1

cdr3_aa: CASSADRTGGGYTF
cdr3_nt: TGTGCCAGCAGCGCGGACAGGACAGGCGGTGGCTACACCTTC
v_call: TRBV11-3
clone_size: -
j_call: TRBJ1-2
d_call: TRBD1

cdr3_aa: CASSLGGQGATEAFF
cdr3_nt: TGTGCCAGCAGCTTGGGTGGGCAGGGGGCCACTGAAGCTTTCTTT
v_call: TRBV5-4
clone_size: -
j_call: TRBJ1-1
d_call: TRBD1

cdr3_aa: CASSEGSIPDEQYF
cdr3_nt: TGTGCCAGCAGCGAGGGAAGTATTCCGGACGAGCAGTACTTC
v_call: TRBV7-9
clone_size: -
j_call: TRBJ2-7
d_call: -

cdr3_aa: CASSNLGQQSYTF
cdr3_nt: TGTGCCAGTAGTAACTTAGGACAGCAGAGCTACACCTTC
v_call: TRBV19
clone_size: -
j_call: TRBJ1-2
d_call: -

cdr3_aa: CASSLGGGVSYNEQFF
cdr3_nt: TGTGCCAGCAGCTTGGGCGGGGGCGTCTCCTACAATGAGCAGTTCTTC
v_call: TRBV7-9
clone_size: -
j_call: TRBJ2-1
d_call: -